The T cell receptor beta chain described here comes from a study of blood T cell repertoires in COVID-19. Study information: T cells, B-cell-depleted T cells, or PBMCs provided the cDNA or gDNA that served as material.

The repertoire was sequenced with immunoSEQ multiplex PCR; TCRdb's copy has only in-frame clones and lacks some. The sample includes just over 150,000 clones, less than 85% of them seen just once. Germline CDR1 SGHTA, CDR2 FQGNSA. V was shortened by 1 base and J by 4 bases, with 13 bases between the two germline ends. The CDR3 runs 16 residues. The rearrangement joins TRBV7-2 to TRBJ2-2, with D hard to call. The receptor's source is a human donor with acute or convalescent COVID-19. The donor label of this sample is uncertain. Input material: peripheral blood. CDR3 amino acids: CASSLDYRPITGELFF. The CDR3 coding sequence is TGTGCCAGCAGCTTAGATTACAGACCGATCACCGGGGAGCTGTTTTTT. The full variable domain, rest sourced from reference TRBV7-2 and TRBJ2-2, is GAGVSQSPSNKVTEKGKDVELRCDPISGHTALYWYRQSLGQGLEFLIYFQGNSAPDKSGLPSDRFSAERTGGSVSTLTIQRTQQEDSAVYLCASSLDYRPITGELFFGEGSRLTVL.